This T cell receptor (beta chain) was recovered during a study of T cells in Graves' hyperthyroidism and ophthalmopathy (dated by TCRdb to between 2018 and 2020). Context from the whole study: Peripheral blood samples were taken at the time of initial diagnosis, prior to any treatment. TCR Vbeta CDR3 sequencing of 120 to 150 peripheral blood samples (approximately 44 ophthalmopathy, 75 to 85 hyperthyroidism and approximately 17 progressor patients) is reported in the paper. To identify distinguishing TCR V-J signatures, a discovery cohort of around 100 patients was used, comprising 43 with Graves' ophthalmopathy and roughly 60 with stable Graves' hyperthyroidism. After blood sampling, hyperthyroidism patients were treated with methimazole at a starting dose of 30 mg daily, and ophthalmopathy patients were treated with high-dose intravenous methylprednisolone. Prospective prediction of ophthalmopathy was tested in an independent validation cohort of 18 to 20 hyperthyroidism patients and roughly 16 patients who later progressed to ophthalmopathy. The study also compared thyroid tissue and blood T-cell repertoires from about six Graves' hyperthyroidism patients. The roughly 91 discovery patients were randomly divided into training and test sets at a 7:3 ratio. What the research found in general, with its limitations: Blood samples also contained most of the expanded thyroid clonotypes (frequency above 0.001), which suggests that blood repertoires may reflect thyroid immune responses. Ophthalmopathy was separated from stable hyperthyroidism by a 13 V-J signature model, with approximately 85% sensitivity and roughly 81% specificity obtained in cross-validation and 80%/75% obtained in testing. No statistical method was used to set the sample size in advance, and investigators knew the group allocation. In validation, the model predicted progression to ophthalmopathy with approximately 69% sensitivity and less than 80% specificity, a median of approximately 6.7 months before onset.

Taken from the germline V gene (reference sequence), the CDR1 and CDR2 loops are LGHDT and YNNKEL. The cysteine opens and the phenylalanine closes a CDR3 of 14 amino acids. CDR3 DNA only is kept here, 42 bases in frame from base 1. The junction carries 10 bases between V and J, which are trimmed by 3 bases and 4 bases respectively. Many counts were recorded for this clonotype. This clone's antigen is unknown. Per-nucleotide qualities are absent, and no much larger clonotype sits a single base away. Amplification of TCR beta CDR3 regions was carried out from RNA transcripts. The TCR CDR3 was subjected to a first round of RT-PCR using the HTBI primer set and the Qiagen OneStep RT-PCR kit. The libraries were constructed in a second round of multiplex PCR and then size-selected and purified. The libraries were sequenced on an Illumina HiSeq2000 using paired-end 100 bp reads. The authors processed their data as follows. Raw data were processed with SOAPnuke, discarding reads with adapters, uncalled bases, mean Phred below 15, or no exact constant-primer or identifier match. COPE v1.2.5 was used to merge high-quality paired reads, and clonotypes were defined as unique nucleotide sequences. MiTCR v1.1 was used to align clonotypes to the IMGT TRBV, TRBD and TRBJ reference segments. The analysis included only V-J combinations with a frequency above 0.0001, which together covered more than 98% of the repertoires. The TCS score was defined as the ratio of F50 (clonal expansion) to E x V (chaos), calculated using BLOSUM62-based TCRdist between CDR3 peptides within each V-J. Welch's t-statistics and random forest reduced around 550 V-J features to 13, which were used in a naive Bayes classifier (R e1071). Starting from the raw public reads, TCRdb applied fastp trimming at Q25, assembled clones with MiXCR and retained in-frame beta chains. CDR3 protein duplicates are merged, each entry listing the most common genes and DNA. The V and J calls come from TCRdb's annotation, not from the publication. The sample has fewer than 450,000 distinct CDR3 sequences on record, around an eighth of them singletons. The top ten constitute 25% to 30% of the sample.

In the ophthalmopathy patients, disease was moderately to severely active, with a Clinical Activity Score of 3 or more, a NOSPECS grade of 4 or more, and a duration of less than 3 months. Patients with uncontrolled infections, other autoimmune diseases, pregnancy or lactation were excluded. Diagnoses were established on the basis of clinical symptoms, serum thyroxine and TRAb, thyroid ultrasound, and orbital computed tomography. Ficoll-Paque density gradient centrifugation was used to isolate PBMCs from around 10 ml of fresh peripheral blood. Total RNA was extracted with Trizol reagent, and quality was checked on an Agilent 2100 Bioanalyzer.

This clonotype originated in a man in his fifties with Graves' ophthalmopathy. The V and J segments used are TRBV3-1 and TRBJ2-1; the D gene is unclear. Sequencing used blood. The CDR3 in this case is CASSQGKRYNEQFF. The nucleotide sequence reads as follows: TGTGCCAGCAGCCAGGGTAAGAGATACAATGAGCAGTTCTTC.